This T cell receptor (beta chain) was sequenced for a study of cytomegalovirus exposure and HLA in healthy donors. Across the whole study: The use of the same platform for the 90 to 150 validation repertoires and the roughly 630 first-cohort repertoires was reported by a later analysis. Study results and caveats: Subsequent analysis of the approximately 130 validation repertoires found a tendency for first-cohort TCR clusters to co-occur. The study listed 150 to 200 cytomegalovirus-associated TCR beta chains.

The CDR3 sequence is 14 residues long. The germline V and J ends were trimmed by 1 base and 2 bases, with 7 bases remaining between them. Germline CDR1 SGHRS, CDR2 YFSETQ. Assay: immunoSEQ multiplex PCR; the TCRdb copy retains only in-frame clones and omits some. The data hold 260,000 or so clones, with 85% to 90% observed a single time. Details on this clone: Its specificity is unknown.

The sequencing input was PBMCs. The gene calls are TRBV5-1 and TRBJ1-5; tentative D call: TRBD1 (5 bases). The source is a woman between 18 and 29 years old in good health and CMV-seronegative. CDR3 DNA: TGCGCCAGCAGCTTGCGGGGGGGCAATCAGCCCCAGCATTTT. It encodes CASSLRGGNQPQHF.